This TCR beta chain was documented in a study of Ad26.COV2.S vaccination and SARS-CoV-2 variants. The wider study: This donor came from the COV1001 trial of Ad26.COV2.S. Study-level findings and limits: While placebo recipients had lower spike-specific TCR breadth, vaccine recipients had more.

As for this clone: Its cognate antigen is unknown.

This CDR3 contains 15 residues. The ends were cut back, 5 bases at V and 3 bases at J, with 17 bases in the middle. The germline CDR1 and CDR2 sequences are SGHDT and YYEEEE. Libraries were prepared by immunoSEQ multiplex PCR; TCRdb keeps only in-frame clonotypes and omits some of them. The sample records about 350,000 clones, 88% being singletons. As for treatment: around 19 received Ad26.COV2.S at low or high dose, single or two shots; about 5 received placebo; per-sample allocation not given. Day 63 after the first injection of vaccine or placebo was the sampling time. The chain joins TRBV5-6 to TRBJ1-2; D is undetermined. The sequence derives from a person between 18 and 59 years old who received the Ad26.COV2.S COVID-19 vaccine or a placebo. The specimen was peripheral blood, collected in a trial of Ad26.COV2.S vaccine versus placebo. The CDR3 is CASSQVRRRDYGYTF. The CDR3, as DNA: TGTGCCAGCAGTCAAGTGCGCCGGAGGGACTATGGCTACACCTTC.